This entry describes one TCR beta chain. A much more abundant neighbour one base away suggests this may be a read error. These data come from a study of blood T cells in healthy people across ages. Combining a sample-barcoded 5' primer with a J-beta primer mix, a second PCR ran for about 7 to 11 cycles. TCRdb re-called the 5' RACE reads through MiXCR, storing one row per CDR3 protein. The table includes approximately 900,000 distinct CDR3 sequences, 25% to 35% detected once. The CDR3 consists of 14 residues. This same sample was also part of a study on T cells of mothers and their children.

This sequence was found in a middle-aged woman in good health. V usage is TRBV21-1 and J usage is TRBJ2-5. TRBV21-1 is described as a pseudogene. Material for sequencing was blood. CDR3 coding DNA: TGTGCCAGCAGCAATGATCAGGTCTACAATGAGCAGTACTTC. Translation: CASSNDQVYNEQYF.